Each of the 23 T cell receptor beta chains below was sequenced from the same sample in a study of cytomegalovirus exposure and HLA in healthy donors. Primers included in the PCR were 60 Vbeta and 13 Jbeta primers. Using immunoSEQ multiplex PCR, the repertoire was profiled, and TCRdb retains in-frame clones only, with some absent. This sample has some 170,000 clones; roughly 74% occur once, and the top ten carry approximately 2.9%. The specimen sequenced was PBMCs. The receptor set was obtained from a female donor in good health and CMV-seronegative.

The chain joins TRBV7-2 to TRBJ2-4; D might be TRBD1 (5 bases). The length of the CDR3 is 14 residues. Trimming cost V 2 bases and J 7 bases, with 12 bases left between them. The germline V gene has CDR1 SGHTA and CDR2 FQGNSA. In DNA form, the CDR3 reads TGTGCCAGCAGCTTAAATAGGGGCCTGAACATTCAGTACTTC. Its translation: CASSLNRGLNIQYF.

The chain joins TRBV9 to TRBJ2-3; 7 nucleotides agree with TRBD2. J was trimmed by 6 bases and V by 4 bases; bases with no gene match: 11. The CDR3 has 15 amino acids. The germline CDR1 and CDR2 sequences are SGDLS and YYNGEE. The CDR3: CASSLPSGGWDTQYF. CDR3 nucleotide sequence: TGTGCCAGCAGCCTTCCCTCGGGAGGATGGGATACGCAGTATTTT.

V and J are TRBV5-1 and TRBJ1-1; the D gene is possibly TRBD1 (5 bases). V lost 0 bases to trimming and J lost 4 bases, with 13 bases between them. The length of the CDR3 is 15 residues. Germline V lookup: CDR1 SGHRS, CDR2 YFSETQ. Written as DNA, the CDR3 is TGCGCCAGCAGCTTGGTCCAGGGTCTGGCCACTGAAGCTTTCTTT. This encodes CASSLVQGLATEAFF.

As concerns this clone: The junction and the germline gene differ at one end; a read error may be behind it. This chain joins TRBV4-2 and TRBJ1-2; no definite D call. This CDR3 contains 12 residues. From germline, CDR1 is LGHNA and CDR2 YNFKEQ. CDR3 bases: TGTGCCAGCAGCCAAGTCCAACAGTTAGTATCTTTC. Protein: CASSQVQQLVSF.

The gene calls are TRBV30 and TRBJ1-1; D not certain. The CDR3 covers 11 residues. Trimming took 4 bases from V and 11 from J, leaving 14 bases between them. Germline lookup yields CDR1 GTSNPN and CDR2 SVGIG (reference sequence). CDR3: CAWNSRDLAFF. CDR3 DNA sequence: TGTGCCTGGAATTCGAGGGATCTGGCTTTCTTT.

The table lists this clone with a count of one. V gene TRBV5-5 combines with J gene TRBJ2-3, with 11 bases fitting TRBD2. In germline, CDR1 is SGHKS, CDR2 YYEKEE (reference sequence). The V gene end was trimmed by 7 bases and the J gene end by 2 bases; junction bases not matched to a gene: 6. This CDR3 is built from 15 residues. The CDR3 DNA is TGTGCCAGCGCGATACTAGCGGGGGCCACAGATACGCAGTATTTT. This gives the protein CASAILAGATDTQYF.

V gene TRBV29-1 combines with J gene TRBJ2-3; the match to TRBD2 covers 15 bases. The germline CDR1 and CDR2 sequences are SQVTM and ANQGSEA. The length of the CDR3 is 16 residues. V was clipped by 4 bases and J by 0 bases; unmatched bases: 2. The CDR3 nucleotides are TGCAGCGTTGGGACTAGCGGGAGGGGGAGCACAGATACGCAGTATTTT. This sequence encodes CSVGTSGRGSTDTQYF.

V usage is TRBV19 and J usage is TRBJ1-4; D is undetermined. This CDR3 is 14 amino acids long. In germline, CDR1 is LNHDA, CDR2 SQIVND (reference sequence). With 8 bases removed from V and 0 bases from J, the gap between germline ends came to 10 bases. The CDR3 spells CASAATPTNEKLFF. CDR3 bases: TGTGCCAGTGCCGCAACTCCAACTAATGAAAAACTGTTTTTT.

The chain couples TRBV29-1 to TRBJ1-1, with D tentatively TRBD1 (6 bases). The CDR3 loop spans 12 amino acids. V was cut by 4 bases and J by 8 bases, with 14 bases left in between. Germline V gene sequence: CDR1 SQVTM, CDR2 ANQGSEA. CDR3 sequence: CSVGGQGWEAFF. The CDR3 DNA sequence: TGCAGCGTTGGAGGGCAGGGGTGGGAAGCTTTCTTT. Drawing the rest from reference TRBV29-1 and TRBJ1-1, the complete variable domain is SAVISQKPSRDICQRGTSLTIQCQVDSQVTMMFWYRQQPGQSLTLIATANQGSEATYESGFVIDKFPISRPNLTFSTLTVSNMSPEDSSIYLCSVGGQGWEAFFGQGTRLTVV.

This CDR3 is CASRDSPIWSPLHF. The CDR3 nucleotides are TGCGCCAGCAGGGACAGCCCAATCTGGTCACCCCTCCACTTT. The chain uses TRBV10-1 and TRBJ1-6; D might be TRBD1 (6 bases). CDR3 length: 14 amino acids. The germline CDR1 and CDR2 sequences are WNHNN and SYGVQD (reference sequence). Trimming cost V 6 bases and J 10 bases, with 16 bases left between them.

The rearrangement links TRBV11-3 to TRBJ2-5; D call uncertain. The end of the DNA aligns better with TRBJ2-7, so the J call may be wrong. The CDR3 extends over 12 amino acids. The V gene's germline CDR1 is SGHNT and CDR2 YENEEA. The DNA of the CDR3 is TGTGCCAGCAGCTTCCCAGGTACCGAGCAGTACTTC. Residues: CASSFPGTEQYF.

This chain connects TRBV4-1 to TRBJ2-3; D remains unclear. V lost 3 bases to trimming and J lost 4 bases, with 11 bases between them. The CDR3 consists of 14 residues. CDR1 is MGHRA and CDR2 is YSYEKL in the germline V gene. The CDR3 region has the DNA TGCGCCAGCAGCCAGAGACCCCTAGCAGATACGCAGTATTTT. It codes for CASSQRPLADTQYF.

In its sample, this clone was seen a few times. The CDR3 loop reads CSVIAQTDEQYF. The CDR3 DNA follows: TGCAGCGTAATTGCACAGACGGACGAGCAGTACTTC. This sequence joins TRBV29-1 and TRBJ2-7; D unclear. Per the germline V gene, CDR1 is SQVTM and CDR2 is ANQGSEA. V was trimmed by 6 bases and J by 5 bases, leaving 14 bases between them. The CDR3 extends over 12 amino acids.

This clone appeared once. The chain employs TRBV2 and TRBJ1-2; 7 positions agree with TRBD1. Germline trimming cut 8 bases from V and 6 bases from J; bases unmatched to any gene: 12. Germline V gene lookup returns CDR1 SNHLY and CDR2 FYNNEI. The length of the CDR3 is 14 residues. In DNA form, the CDR3 reads TGTGCCAGCTCATACTACAGGGGAGGAGATGGCTACACCTTC. Translating gives CASSYYRGGDGYTF.

This chain connects TRBV5-1 to TRBJ1-1; tentatively, D is TRBD1 (5 bases). The CDR3 sequence is 16 residues long. Germline values: CDR1 SGHRS, CDR2 YFSETQ. Trimming took off 1 base at V and 3 bases at J, with 16 bases between the two ends. CDR3 region: CASSLMVGGEYTEAFF. The CDR3 DNA is TGCGCCAGCAGCTTGATGGTGGGGGGGGAGTACACTGAAGCTTTCTTT.

V usage is TRBV6-1 and J usage is TRBJ1-5; a weak D match, TRBD1 (6 bases). Between the trimmed V and J ends, which lost 7 bases and 1 base, there was a span of 14 bases. The CDR3 has 15 amino acids. Germline V gives CDR1 MNHNS, CDR2 SASEGT. For the CDR3, the DNA is TGTGCCAGCACCGGGGGGACACTAAGCAATCAGCCCCAGCATTTT. This codes for CASTGGTLSNQPQHF.

A note on this clone: A read error is likely, as this CDR3 ends without the conserved phenylalanine or tryptophan. The V and J genes are TRBV29-1 and TRBJ1-1; weak D call: TRBD1 (6 bases). In germline, CDR1 is SQVTM, CDR2 ANQGSEA. The CDR3 sequence is 14 residues long. Trimming shortened V by 1 base and J by 3 bases, and 12 bases separated the two germline ends. CDR3 region: CSVEVVGGDTEAFS. The CDR3 DNA sequence: TGCAGCGTTGAAGTAGTAGGGGGTGACACTGAAGCTTTCTCT.

The V call is TRBV5-4, the J call TRBJ2-7; perhaps TRBD1 as D (6 bases). Germline V gene data show CDR1 as SGHNT and CDR2 as YYREEE (reference sequence). The V end was cut by 1 base, the J end by 5 bases, with 13 bases between. The CDR3 contains 14 residues. The CDR3 DNA reads TGTGCCAGCAGCTTGCTTCAGGGGCGGAACGAGCAGTACTTC. This gives the protein CASSLLQGRNEQYF.

The table lists this clone with a count of one. The junction departs from germline at one end; a sequencing error may be responsible. J is TRBJ2-5 and V is TRBV7-9; unclear D gene. The germline CDR1 and CDR2 sequences are SEHNR and FQNEAQ (reference sequence). The CDR3 spans 11 residues. The CDR3: CSSTVTETQYF. The DNA of the CDR3 is TGTTCCAGCACGGTAACAGAGACCCAGTACTTC.

The chain couples TRBV27 to TRBJ2-1; 10 nucleotides align to TRBD2. V shed 5 bases and J 6 bases; nucleotides not matched to a gene: 10. The CDR3 has 16 amino acids. Germline V gene sequence: CDR1 MNHEY, CDR2 SMNVEV (reference sequence). The CDR3 DNA reads TGTGCCAGCAGTCGAGCGGGAGGGCCATCGATCAATGAGCAGTTCTTC. As protein: CASSRAGGPSINEQFF.

This clone was picked up a small number of times. The genes are TRBV10-3 and TRBJ2-1; D is possibly TRBD1 (5 bases). Deletions cut 3 bases from V and 5 bases from J, with 11 bases between. Looked up from germline, CDR1 is ENHRY and CDR2 is SYGVKD. The CDR3 spans 14 residues. CDR3 loop: CAISERQGDNEQFF. In DNA, the CDR3 is TGTGCCATCAGTGAAAGGCAGGGTGACAATGAGCAGTTCTTC.

V and J are TRBV5-6 and TRBJ2-6; 7 bases are a match to TRBD1. Germline CDR1 reads SGHDT; CDR2 reads YYEEEE. J lost 0 bases, V lost 4 bases, and 7 bases had no gene match. This CDR3 is built from 17 residues. The CDR3 DNA follows: TGTGCCAGCAGCGCCGGGACAGTCCGCTCTGGGGCCAACGTCCTGACTTTC. Amino acids: CASSAGTVRSGANVLTF.

The chain uses TRBV11-3 and TRBJ2-1; the match to TRBD2 covers 11 bases. V trimming: 1 base; J trimming: 7 bases; junction bases outside the gene matches: 6. Per the germline V gene, CDR1 is SGHNT and CDR2 is YENEEA. The CDR3 loop spans 16 amino acids. The CDR3 DNA reads as TGTGCCAGCAGCTTAGGCCTAGCGGGGGGTTGGAATGAGCAGTTCTTC. Translating gives CASSLGLAGGWNEQFF. The full variable domain, its missing parts supplied by reference TRBV11-3 and TRBJ2-1, is EAGVVQSPRYKIIEKKQPVAFWCNPISGHNTLYWYLQNLGQGPELLIRYENEEAVDDSQLPKDRFSAERLKGVDSTLKIQPAELGDSAVYLCASSLGLAGGWNEQFFGPGTRLTVL.